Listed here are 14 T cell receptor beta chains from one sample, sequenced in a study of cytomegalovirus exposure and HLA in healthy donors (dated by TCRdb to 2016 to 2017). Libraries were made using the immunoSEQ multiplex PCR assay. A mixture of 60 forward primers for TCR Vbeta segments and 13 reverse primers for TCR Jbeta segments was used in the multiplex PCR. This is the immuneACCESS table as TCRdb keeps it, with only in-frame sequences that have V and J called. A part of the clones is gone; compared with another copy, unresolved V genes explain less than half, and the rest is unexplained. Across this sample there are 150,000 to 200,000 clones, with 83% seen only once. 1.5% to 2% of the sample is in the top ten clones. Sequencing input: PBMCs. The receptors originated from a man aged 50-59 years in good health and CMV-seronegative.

CDR3 sequence reads: CASSQAGYNEQFF. The CDR3 DNA reads TGTGCCAGCAGCCAGGCGGGGTACAATGAGCAGTTCTTC. J is TRBJ2-1 and V is TRBV2, with a possible D match to TRBD2 (6 bases). Germline loops: CDR1 SNHLY, CDR2 FYNNEI. V lost 6 bases, J lost 4 bases, and 10 bases lay in between. The CDR3 length is 13 residues.

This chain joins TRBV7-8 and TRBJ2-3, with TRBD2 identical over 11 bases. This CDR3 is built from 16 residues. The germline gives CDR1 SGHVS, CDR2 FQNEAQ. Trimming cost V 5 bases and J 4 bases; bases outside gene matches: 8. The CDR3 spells CASSLLIAGGADTQYF. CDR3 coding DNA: TGTGCCAGCAGCCTATTAATAGCGGGAGGGGCAGATACGCAGTATTTT.

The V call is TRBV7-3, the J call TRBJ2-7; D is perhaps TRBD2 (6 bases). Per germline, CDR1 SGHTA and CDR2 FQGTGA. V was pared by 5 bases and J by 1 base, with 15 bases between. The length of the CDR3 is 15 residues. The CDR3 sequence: CASSPRGGASYEQYF. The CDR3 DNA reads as TGTGCCAGCAGCCCGCGGGGTGGGGCTTCCTACGAGCAGTACTTC.

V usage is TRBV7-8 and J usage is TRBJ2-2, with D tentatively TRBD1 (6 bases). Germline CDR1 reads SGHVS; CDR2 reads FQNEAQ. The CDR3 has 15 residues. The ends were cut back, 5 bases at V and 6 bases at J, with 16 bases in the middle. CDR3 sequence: CASSPRTGFAGELFF. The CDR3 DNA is TGTGCCAGCAGCCCACGAACAGGGTTTGCCGGGGAGCTGTTTTTT.

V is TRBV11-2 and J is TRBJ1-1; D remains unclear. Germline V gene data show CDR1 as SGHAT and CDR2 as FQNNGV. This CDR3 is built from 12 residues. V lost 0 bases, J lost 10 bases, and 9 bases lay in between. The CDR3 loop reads CASSLERLPAFF. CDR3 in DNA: TGTGCCAGCAGCTTAGAAAGACTACCAGCTTTCTTT.

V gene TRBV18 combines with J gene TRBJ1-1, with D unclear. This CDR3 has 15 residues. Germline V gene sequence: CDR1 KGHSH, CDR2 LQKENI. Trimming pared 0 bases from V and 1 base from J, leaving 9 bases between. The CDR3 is CASSPPTTGNTEAFF. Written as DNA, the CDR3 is TGTGCCAGCTCACCACCGACCACGGGGAACACTGAAGCTTTCTTT. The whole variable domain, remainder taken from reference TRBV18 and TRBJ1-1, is NAGVMQNPRHLVRRRGQEARLRCSPMKGHSHVYWYRQLPEEGLKFMVYLQKENIIDESGMPKERFSAEFPKEGPSILRIQQVVRGDSAAYFCASSPPTTGNTEAFFGQGTRLTVV.

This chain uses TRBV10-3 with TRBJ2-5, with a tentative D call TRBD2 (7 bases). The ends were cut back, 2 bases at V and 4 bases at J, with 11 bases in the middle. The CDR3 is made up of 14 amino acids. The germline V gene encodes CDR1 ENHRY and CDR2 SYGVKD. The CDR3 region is CAISERGGSETQYF. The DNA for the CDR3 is TGTGCCATCAGTGAGAGGGGGGGATCAGAGACCCAGTACTTC.

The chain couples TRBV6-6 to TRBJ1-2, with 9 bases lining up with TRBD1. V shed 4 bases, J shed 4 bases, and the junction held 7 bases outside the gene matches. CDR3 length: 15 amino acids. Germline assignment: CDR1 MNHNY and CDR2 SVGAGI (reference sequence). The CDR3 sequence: CASSWTGVPIYGYTF. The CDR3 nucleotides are TGTGCCAGCAGTTGGACAGGGGTCCCCATCTATGGCTACACCTTC.

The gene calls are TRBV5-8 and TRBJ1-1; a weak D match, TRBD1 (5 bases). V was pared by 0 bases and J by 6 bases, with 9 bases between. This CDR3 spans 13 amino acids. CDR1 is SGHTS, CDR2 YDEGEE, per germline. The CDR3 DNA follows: TGTGCCAGCAGCTTGGTCGACAGTCCTGAAGCTTTCTTT. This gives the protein CASSLVDSPEAFF.

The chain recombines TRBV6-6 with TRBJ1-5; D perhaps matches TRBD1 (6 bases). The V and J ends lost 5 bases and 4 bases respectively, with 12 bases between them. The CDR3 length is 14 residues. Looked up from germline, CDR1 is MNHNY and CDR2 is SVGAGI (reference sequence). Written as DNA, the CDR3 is TGTGCCAGCAGTGGGGGCTTCTGGAATCAGCCCCAGCATTTT. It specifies CASSGGFWNQPQHF.

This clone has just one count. The CDR3, as DNA: TGTGCCAGCAGTTGGGGACTAGCTAAGTCTGCGCAGTATTTT. Translating it yields CASSWGLAKSAQYF. This chain joins TRBV6-5 and TRBJ2-3, with TRBD2 matching 9 bases. Germline V CDR1 and CDR2: MNHEY, SVGAGI. The CDR3 is 14 residues long. Trimming cost V 4 bases and J 10 bases; bases outside gene matches: 9.

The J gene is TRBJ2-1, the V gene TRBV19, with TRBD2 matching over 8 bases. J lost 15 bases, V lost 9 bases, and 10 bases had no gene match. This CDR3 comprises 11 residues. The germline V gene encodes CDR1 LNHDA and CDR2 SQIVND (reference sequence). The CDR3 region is CASKGLVEMFF. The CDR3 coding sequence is TGTGCCAGCAAGGGACTAGTAGAAATGTTCTTC.

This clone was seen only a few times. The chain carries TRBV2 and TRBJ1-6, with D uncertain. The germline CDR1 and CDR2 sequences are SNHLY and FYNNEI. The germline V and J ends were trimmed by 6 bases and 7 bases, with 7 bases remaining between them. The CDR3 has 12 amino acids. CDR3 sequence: CASRGWNSPLHF. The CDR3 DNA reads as TGTGCCAGCAGGGGCTGGAATTCACCCCTCCACTTT.

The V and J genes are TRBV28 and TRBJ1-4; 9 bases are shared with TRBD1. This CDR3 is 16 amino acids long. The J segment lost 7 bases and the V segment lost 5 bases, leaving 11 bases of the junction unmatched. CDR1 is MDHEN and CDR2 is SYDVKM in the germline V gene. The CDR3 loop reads CASSTAAGTGIEKLFF. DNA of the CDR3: TGTGCCAGCAGTACAGCGGCCGGGACAGGGATTGAAAAACTGTTTTTT.